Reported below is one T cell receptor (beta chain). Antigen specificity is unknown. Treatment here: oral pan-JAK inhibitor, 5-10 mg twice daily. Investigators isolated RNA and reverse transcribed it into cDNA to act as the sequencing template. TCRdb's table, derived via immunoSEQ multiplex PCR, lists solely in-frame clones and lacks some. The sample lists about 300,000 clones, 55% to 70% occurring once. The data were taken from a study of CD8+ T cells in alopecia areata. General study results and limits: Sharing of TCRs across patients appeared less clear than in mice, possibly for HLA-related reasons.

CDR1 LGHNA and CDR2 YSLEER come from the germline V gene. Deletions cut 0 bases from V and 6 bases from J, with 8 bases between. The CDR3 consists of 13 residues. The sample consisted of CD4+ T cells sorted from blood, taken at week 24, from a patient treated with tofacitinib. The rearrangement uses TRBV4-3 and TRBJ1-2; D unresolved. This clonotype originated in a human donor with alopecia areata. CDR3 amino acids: CASSQDREHGYTF. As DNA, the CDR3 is TGCGCCAGCAGCCAAGATCGGGAGCATGGCTACACCTTC.